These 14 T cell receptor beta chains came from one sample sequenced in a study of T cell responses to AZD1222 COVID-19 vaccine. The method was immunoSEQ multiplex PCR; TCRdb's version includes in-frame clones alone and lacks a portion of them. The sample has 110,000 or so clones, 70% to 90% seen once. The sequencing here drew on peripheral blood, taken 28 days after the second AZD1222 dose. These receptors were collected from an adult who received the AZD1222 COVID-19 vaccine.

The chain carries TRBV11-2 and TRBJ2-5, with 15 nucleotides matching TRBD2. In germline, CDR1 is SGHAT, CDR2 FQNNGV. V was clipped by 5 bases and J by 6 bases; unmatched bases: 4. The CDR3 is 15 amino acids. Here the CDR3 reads CASSPGTSGGKTQYF. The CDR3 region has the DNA TGTGCCAGCAGCCCAGGGACTAGCGGGGGGAAGACCCAGTACTTC.

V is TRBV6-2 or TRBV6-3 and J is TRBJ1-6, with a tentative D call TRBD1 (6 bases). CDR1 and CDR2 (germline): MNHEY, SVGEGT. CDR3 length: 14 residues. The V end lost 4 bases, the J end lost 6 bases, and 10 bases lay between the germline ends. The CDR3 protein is CASSSGALNSPLHF. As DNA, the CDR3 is TGTGCCAGCAGTTCGGGGGCCCTTAATTCACCCCTCCACTTT.

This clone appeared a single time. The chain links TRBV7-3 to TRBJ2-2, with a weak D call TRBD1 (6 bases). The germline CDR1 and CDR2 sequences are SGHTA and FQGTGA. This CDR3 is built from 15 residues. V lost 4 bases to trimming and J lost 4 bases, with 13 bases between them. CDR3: CASSSWGTLTGELFF. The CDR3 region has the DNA TGTGCCAGCAGCTCCTGGGGGACACTCACCGGGGAGCTGTTTTTT.

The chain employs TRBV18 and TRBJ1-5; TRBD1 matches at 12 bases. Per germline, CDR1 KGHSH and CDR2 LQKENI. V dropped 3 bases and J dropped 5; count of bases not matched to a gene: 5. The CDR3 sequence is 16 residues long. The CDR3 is CASSPLGTGGDQPQHF. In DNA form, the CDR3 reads TGTGCCAGCTCACCCTTGGGGACAGGGGGCGATCAGCCCCAGCATTTT.

Written as DNA, the CDR3 is TGTGCCAGCAGCTTAGGGAGCTTCTTAGGAAACACCATATATTTT. This translates into CASSLGSFLGNTIYF. V usage is TRBV7-9 and J usage is TRBJ1-3; D is uncertain. The CDR3 consists of 15 residues. V lost 1 base to trimming and J lost 4 bases, with 11 bases between them. Germline V gene lookup returns CDR1 SEHNR and CDR2 FQNEAQ (reference sequence).

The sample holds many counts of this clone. CDR3 DNA: TGTGCCAGTAGTATTGGCAGGGGGAACACTGAAGCTTTCTTT. This codes for CASSIGRGNTEAFF. This chain links TRBV19 with TRBJ1-1, with D perhaps TRBD1 (6 bases). CDR3 length: 14 amino acids. Germline V gives CDR1 LNHDA, CDR2 SQIVND (reference sequence). V was pared by 3 bases and J by 1 base, with 9 bases between.

The CDR3 nucleotides are TGTGCCAGCAGTTTACTACAGGGGGCTGGTCAGCCCCAGCATTTT. Protein: CASSLLQGAGQPQHF. The chain is built from TRBV6-1 and TRBJ1-5, with 9 bases lining up with TRBD1. Germline CDR1 MNHNS, CDR2 SASEGT. This CDR3 has 15 amino acids. After removal of 5 bases from V and 6 bases from J, the junction contained 8 bases not matched to a gene.

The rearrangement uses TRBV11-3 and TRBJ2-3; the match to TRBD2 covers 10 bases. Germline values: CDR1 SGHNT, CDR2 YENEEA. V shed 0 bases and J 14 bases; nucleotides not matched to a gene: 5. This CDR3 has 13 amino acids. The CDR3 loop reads CASSLEGTSDPYF. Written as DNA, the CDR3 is TGTGCCAGCAGCTTAGAAGGGACTAGCGATCCGTATTTT.

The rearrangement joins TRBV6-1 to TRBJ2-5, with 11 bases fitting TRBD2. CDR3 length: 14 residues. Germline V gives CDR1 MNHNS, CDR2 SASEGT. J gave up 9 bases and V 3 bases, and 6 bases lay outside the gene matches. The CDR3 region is CASSDSGGAGAQYF. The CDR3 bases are TGTGCCAGCAGTGATAGCGGGGGGGCCGGGGCCCAGTACTTC.

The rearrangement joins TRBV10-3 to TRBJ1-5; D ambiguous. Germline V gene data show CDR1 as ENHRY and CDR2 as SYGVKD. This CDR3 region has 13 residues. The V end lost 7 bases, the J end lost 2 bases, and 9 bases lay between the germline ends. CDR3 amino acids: CAITGEGNQPQHF. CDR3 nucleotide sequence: TGTGCCATCACCGGGGAGGGCAATCAGCCCCAGCATTTT.

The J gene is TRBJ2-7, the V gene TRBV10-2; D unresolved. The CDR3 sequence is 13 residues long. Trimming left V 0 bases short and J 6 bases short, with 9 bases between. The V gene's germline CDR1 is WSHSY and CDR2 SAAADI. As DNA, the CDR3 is TGCGCCAGCAGTGAGTCGGACCGCGGCGAGCAGTACTTC. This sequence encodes CASSESDRGEQYF.

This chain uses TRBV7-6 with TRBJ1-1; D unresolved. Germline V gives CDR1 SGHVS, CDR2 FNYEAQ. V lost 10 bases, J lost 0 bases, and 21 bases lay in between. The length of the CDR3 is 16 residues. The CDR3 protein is CATKDRIKALNTEAFF. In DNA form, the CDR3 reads TGTGCCACGAAGGACCGAATTAAGGCTCTGAACACTGAAGCTTTCTTT.

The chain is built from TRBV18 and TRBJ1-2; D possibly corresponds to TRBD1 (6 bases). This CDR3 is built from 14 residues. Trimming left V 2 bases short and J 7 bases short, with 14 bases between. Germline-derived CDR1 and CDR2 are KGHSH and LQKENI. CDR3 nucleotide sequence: TGTGCCAGCTCACCAGGTACAGGGAGGGTTGGCTACACCTTC. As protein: CASSPGTGRVGYTF.

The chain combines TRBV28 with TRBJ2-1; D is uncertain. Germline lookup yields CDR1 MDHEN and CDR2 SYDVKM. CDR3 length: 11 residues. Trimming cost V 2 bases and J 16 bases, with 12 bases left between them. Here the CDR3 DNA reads TGTGCCAGCAGTTTAGGACCTAAAGGATTCTTC. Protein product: CASSLGPKGFF.